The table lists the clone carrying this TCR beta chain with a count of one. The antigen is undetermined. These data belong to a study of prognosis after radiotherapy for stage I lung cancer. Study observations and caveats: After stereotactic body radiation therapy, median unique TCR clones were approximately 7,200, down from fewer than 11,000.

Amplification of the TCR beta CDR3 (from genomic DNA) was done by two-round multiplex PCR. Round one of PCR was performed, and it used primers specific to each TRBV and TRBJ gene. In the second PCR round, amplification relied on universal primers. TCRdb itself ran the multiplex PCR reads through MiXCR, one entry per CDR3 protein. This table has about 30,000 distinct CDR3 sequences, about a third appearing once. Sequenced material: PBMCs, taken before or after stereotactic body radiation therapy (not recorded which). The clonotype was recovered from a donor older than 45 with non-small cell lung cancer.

CDR3 bases: TGTGCAAGAAGCTTGGGACGGGACTACGAGCAGTACTTC. This gives the protein CARSLGRDYEQYF. The chain couples TRBV13 to TRBJ2-7; D may correspond to TRBD1 or TRBD2 (5 bases each). Germline V gives CDR1 PRHDT, CDR2 FYEKMQ (reference sequence). CDR3 length: 13 amino acids.